Described below is a single T cell receptor (beta chain) sequence and its context. Its antigen is not identified. The sample belongs to a study of identical twins. A universal primer site was added by template switching, and unique molecular identifiers were carried by the cDNA. TCRdb redid the calling of the 5' RACE reads with MiXCR, one entry per CDR3 protein. The sample has 450,000 to 650,000 distinct CDR3 sequences, 9.5% to 10% seen once. Study-wide points: Abundant cord blood beta clonotypes carried fewer insertions; memory repertoires showed none. It was cross-sectional statistical analysis, not following the same donors, that the conclusions relied on. Out-of-frame alpha sequences that twins shared showed excess low generation probability.

CDR1 is SQVTM, CDR2 ANQGSEA, per germline. CDR3 length: 13 residues. The V and J ends lost 7 bases and 0 bases respectively, with 7 bases between them. These data were also filed under a second study, of yellow fever vaccine responses in identical twins.

This clonotype was sampled from a woman aged 18-35 years in good health. Input material: PBMCs. The chain recombines TRBV29-1 with TRBJ2-6; D not certain. This chain's CDR3 is CSGLSSGANVLTF. The CDR3 nucleotides are TGCAGCGGCTTGTCCTCTGGGGCCAACGTCCTGACTTTC.